The entry below gives a single TCR beta chain sequence along with its context. Sequencing used immunoSEQ multiplex PCR; TCRdb keeps in-frame clones, though not all of them. The table includes more than 150,000 clones, 60% to 80% detected once. This sample was included in a study of blood T cell repertoires in COVID-19. Per germline, CDR1 SGHTA and CDR2 FQGNSA. CDR3 length equals 15 residues. After removal of 1 base from V and 5 bases from J, the junction contained 5 bases not matched to a gene. What was sequenced was PBMCs or T cells enriched from blood (not recorded which). The chain has TRBV7-2 and TRBJ2-5, with TRBD2 matching 9 bases. The clonotype comes from a man aged 55 to 69 who had been exposed to COVID-19. The CDR3 coding sequence is TGTGCCAGCAGCTTAGGCGGCGGGAGGGGGGAGACCCAGTACTTC. Translating gives CASSLGGGRGETQYF.